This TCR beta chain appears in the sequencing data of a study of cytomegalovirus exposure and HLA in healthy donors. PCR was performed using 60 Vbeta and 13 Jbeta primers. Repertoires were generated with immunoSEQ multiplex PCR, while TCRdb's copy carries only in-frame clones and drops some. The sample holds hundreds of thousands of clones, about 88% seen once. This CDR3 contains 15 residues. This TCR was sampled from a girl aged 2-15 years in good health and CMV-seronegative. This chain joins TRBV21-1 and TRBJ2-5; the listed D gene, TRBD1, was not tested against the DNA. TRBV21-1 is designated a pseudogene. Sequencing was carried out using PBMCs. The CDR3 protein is CASSREQGAQETQYF. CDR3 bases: TGTGCCAGCAGCAGAGAACAGGGGGCCCAAGAGACCCAGTACTTC.